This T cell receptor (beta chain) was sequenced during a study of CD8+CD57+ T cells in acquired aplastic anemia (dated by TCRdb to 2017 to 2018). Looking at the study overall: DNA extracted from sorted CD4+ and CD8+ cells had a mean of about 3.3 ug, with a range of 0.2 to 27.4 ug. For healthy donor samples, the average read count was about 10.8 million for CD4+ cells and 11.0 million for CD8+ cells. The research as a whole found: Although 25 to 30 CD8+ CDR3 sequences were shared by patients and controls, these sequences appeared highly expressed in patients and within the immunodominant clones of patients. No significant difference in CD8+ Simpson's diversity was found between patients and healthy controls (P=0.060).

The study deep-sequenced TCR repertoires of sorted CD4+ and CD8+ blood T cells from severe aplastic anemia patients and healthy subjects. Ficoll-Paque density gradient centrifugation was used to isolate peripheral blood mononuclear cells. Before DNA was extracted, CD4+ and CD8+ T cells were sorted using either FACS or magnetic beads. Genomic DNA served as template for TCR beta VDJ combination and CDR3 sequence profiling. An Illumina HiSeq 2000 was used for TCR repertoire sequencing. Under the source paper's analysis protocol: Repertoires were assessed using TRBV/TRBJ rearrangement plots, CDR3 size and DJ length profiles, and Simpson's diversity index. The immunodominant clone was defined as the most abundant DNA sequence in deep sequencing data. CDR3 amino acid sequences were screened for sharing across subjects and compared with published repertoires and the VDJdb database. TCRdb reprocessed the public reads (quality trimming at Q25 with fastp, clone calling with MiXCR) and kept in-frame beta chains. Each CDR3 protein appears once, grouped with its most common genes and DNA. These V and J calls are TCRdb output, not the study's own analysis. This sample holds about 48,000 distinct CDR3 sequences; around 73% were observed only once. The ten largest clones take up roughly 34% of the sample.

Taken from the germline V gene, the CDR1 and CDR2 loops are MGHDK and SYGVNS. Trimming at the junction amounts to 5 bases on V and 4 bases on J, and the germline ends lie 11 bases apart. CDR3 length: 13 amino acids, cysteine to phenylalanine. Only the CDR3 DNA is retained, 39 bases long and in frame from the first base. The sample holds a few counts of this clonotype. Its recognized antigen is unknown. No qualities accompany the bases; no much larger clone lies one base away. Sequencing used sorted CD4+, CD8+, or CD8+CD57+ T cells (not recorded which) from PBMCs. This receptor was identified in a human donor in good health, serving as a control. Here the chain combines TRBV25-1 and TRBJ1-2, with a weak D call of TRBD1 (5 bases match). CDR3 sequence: CASSLGGGYGYTF. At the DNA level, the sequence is TGTGCCAGCAGTTTGGGGGGGGGCTATGGCTACACCTTC.